A selection of T cell receptor beta chains follows, all from one sample in a study of blood T cell repertoires in COVID-19. Libraries were prepared by immunoSEQ multiplex PCR; TCRdb keeps only in-frame clonotypes and omits some of them. The data show some 200,000 clones, with 65% to 90% seen just once and about 12% held by the top ten. Source material: peripheral blood. Receptors originate from a human donor in a cohort sampled during active COVID-19. CDR3s include the opening cysteine and the closing phenylalanine or tryptophan. The order of the fields is clone size, V gene, J gene, D gene, CDR3 DNA, CDR3 protein. The D gene is left open where the match is weak. Clone size, where shown, is once, few, many, or a class for clones that have expanded.

size: .; V: TRBV19; J: TRBJ2-1; D: .; DNA: TGTGCCAGTAGATCGGGGGATGAGCAGTTCTTC; CDR3: CASRSGDEQFF
size: few; V: TRBV3-1/TRBV3-2; J: TRBJ2-1; D: TRBD1; DNA: TGTGCCAGCAGCCGAACCGGGACAGGGGACCTGAGCTCCTACAATGAGCAGTTCTTC; CDR3: CASSRTGTGDLSSYNEQFF
size: .; V: TRBV24-1; J: TRBJ2-1; D: TRBD2; DNA: TGTGCCACCAGTGATTTTGGGTCTAGCGGGAGTGGTAATGAGCAGTTCTTC; CDR3: CATSDFGSSGSGNEQFF
size: .; V: TRBV5-1; J: TRBJ2-1; D: TRBD2; DNA: TGCGCCAGCAGGAGGACTAGCGACTACAATGAGCAGTTCTTC; CDR3: CASRRTSDYNEQFF
size: few; V: TRBV19; J: TRBJ1-5; D: .; DNA: TGTGCCACTGGACAGAATAGCAATCAGCCCCAGCATTTT; CDR3: CATGQNSNQPQHF
size: .; V: TRBV4-2; J: TRBJ1-3; D: .; DNA: TGTGCCAGCAGCCTTGCCGGTGGTGGCTCTGGAAACACCATATATTTT; CDR3: CASSLAGGGSGNTIYF
size: .; V: TRBV12-3/TRBV12-4; J: TRBJ1-5; D: .; DNA: TGTGCCAGCAGTTTGGCTCTCAATCAGCCCCAGCATTTT; CDR3: CASSLALNQPQHF
size: .; V: TRBV29-1; J: TRBJ1-1; D: TRBD1; DNA: TGCAGCGTTGTTCCCCTGGACAGGGGGCGGAACACTGAAGCTTTCTTT; CDR3: CSVVPLDRGRNTEAFF
size: .; V: TRBV25-1; J: TRBJ2-1; D: .; DNA: TGTGCCAGCAGTGACGTCAATGAGCAGTTCTTC; CDR3: CASSDVNEQFF
size: .; V: TRBV21-1; J: TRBJ2-7; D: .; DNA: TGTGCCAGCAGCTCAGGGACTAGCGGGGTCGACGAGCAGTACTTC; CDR3: CASSSGTSGVDEQYF
size: .; V: TRBV10-3; J: TRBJ2-7; D: TRBD2; DNA: TGTGCCATCAGTGAGACTAGCGGATACTCCGAGCAGTACTTC; CDR3: CAISETSGYSEQYF
size: once; V: TRBV18; J: TRBJ2-3; D: TRBD1; DNA: TGTGCCAGCTCCGGACAGGGGAGGAGCACAGATACGCAGTATTTT; CDR3: CASSGQGRSTDTQYF
size: .; V: TRBV21-1; J: TRBJ2-3; D: .; DNA: TGTGCCAGCAGCAAAAATCGTGTTGATACCGGGACAGGGGACACAGATACGCAGTATTTT; CDR3: CASSKNRVDTGTGDTDTQYF
size: .; V: TRBV6-6; J: TRBJ1-5; D: .; DNA: TGTGCCAGCTTAGGGCACGGAGGACAGCCCCAGCATTTT; CDR3: CASLGHGGQPQHF
size: .; V: TRBV5-1; J: TRBJ1-1; D: .; DNA: TGCGCCAGCAGCTTATCGGGGGACACTGAAGCTTTCTTT; CDR3: CASSLSGDTEAFF
size: .; V: TRBV30; J: TRBJ1-2; D: .; DNA: .; CDR3: CAWGAGIGSWTF
size: .; V: TRBV28; J: TRBJ1-6; D: TRBD1; DNA: TGTGCCAGCAGTTTACCGGGACAGGGGGCGCATTCACCCCTCCACTTT; CDR3: CASSLPGQGAHSPLHF
size: .; V: TRBV11-2; J: TRBJ2-1; D: TRBD2; DNA: TGTGCCAGCAGTCTTAGCGGGAACGAGCAGTTCTTC; CDR3: CASSLSGNEQFF
size: few; V: TRBV11-2; J: TRBJ2-1; D: TRBD2; DNA: TGTGCCAGCAGCCCTCTAGCGGGAGGGTACAATGAGCAGTTCTTC; CDR3: CASSPLAGGYNEQFF
size: once; V: TRBV27; J: TRBJ2-7; D: .; DNA: TGTGCCAGCAGTTTAGTGGCCGCGGGGGAGCAGTACTTC; CDR3: CASSLVAAGEQYF
size: once; V: TRBV5-5; J: TRBJ1-1; D: .; DNA: TGTGCCAGCAGGGAGGTTTGGCGGGCAAGCGCTGAAGCTTTCTTT; CDR3: CASREVWRASAEAFF
size: .; V: TRBV28; J: TRBJ1-4; D: .; DNA: TGTGCCAGCAACGTTCAGGGACTTAATGAAAAACTGTTTTTT; CDR3: CASNVQGLNEKLFF
size: .; V: TRBV19; J: TRBJ2-1; D: TRBD2; DNA: TGTGCCAGTAGTATCGGGGGACTAGCGGGACCAAAAAACAATGAGCAGTTCTTC; CDR3: CASSIGGLAGPKNNEQFF